These 21 T cell receptor beta chains share one sample of origin, sequenced in a study of blood T cell repertoires in COVID-19 (TCRdb year 2020). Library prep was done by the immunoSEQ multiplex PCR assay. Drawn from immuneACCESS, this table holds only the in-frame rearrangements with V and J called that TCRdb kept. Clones are partly lost; checked studies trace under half to an unresolved V gene and leave the rest unexplained. The sample has approximately 200,000 clones on record, about 88% of them singletons. The ten largest clones capture over 2.5% of the sample. The sequenced sample consisted of peripheral blood. The receptors here all came from a middle-aged man who had recovered from COVID-19.

This rearrangement joins TRBV5-1 to TRBJ2-1; 11 positions match TRBD2. V lost 4 bases, J lost 0 bases, and 15 bases stayed unmatched. The CDR3 loop spans 20 amino acids. Germline V gene data show CDR1 as SGHRS and CDR2 as YFSETQ. CDR3 nucleotide sequence: TGCGCCAGCAGCCTACGAACTAGCGGGAGAGGATCGGACTCCTACAATGAGCAGTTCTTC. Protein product: CASSLRTSGRGSDSYNEQFF.

The genes are TRBV28 and TRBJ2-3, with a tentative D call TRBD1 (5 bases). Germline V gene data show CDR1 as MDHEN and CDR2 as SYDVKM. Deletions cut 5 bases from V and 3 bases from J, with 15 bases between. This CDR3 has 15 residues. The CDR3 loop is CASSPRGSATDTQYF. For the CDR3, the DNA is TGTGCCAGCAGTCCTAGGGGAAGCGCGACAGATACGCAGTATTTT.

The chain couples TRBV6-5 to TRBJ2-1; D may be TRBD1 (6 bases). The CDR3 loop spans 14 amino acids. Per the germline V gene, CDR1 is MNHEY and CDR2 is SVGAGI. V lost 6 bases and J lost 4, with 13 bases in between. The CDR3 DNA reads as TGTGCCAGCAGCCTCAGGGGCCGATACAATGAGCAGTTCTTC. It translates to CASSLRGRYNEQFF.

This chain connects TRBV10-3 to TRBJ2-3, with 11 bases that match TRBD2. In germline, CDR1 is ENHRY, CDR2 SYGVKD. V gave up 9 bases and J gave up 1 base; unmatched junction bases: 6. The CDR3 extends over 15 amino acids. In DNA, the CDR3 is TGTGCCATAAGGAATAGCGGGGGGGGCACAGATACGCAGTATTTT. Translation: CAIRNSGGGTDTQYF.

V is TRBV5-4 and J is TRBJ2-1; D is perhaps TRBD2 (5 bases). The V gene's germline CDR1 is SGHNT and CDR2 YYREEE (reference sequence). Trimming shortened V by 2 bases and J by 8 bases, and 8 bases separated the two germline ends. The CDR3 consists of 12 residues. CDR3 DNA sequence: TGTGCCAGCAGCTTTGGGGAGTATGAGCAGTTCTTC. Its protein product is CASSFGEYEQFF.

The V and J genes are TRBV24-1 and TRBJ2-1; the D gene is possibly TRBD1 (7 bases). Germline CDR1 and CDR2: KGHDR and SFDVKD. CDR3 length: 11 amino acids. Trimming removed 12 bases from V and 8 bases from J, with 13 bases in between. The CDR3 region is CASQGRHEQFF. CDR3 sequence (DNA): TGTGCCTCACAGGGGAGGCATGAGCAGTTCTTC.

The genes are TRBV6-5 and TRBJ1-1, with TRBD1 identical over 7 bases. Germline CDR1 and CDR2: MNHEY and SVGAGI. This CDR3 region has 15 residues. The ends lost 4 bases at V and 4 bases at J; junction bases unmatched: 9. The CDR3 is CASSFIMTGPTEAFF. DNA for the CDR3: TGTGCCAGCAGTTTCATCATGACAGGGCCCACTGAAGCTTTCTTT.

The chain joins TRBV2 to TRBJ2-7; tentative D call: TRBD1 (6 bases). The CDR3 contains 12 residues. Germline assignment: CDR1 SNHLY and CDR2 FYNNEI. V was trimmed by 4 bases and J by 11 bases, leaving 15 bases between them. The CDR3 DNA is TGTGCCAGCAGTGGGACGACAGGTAGCAAGTACTTC. This encodes CASSGTTGSKYF.

This clone was seen once. Other nucleotide sequences from this sample produce the same CDR3. The chain is built from TRBV5-1 and TRBJ1-2, with D unresolved. V lost 0 bases to trimming and J lost 2 bases, with 5 bases between them. The CDR3 extends over 13 amino acids. The germline CDR1 and CDR2 sequences are SGHRS and YFSETQ. In DNA form, the CDR3 reads TGCGCCAGCAGCTTGGGACAAAACTATGGCTACACCTTC. Residues: CASSLGQNYGYTF.

The V and J genes are TRBV5-5 and TRBJ2-1; D not certain. Deletions cut 0 bases from V and 5 bases from J, with 6 bases between. The CDR3 contains 13 residues. The V gene's germline CDR1 is SGHKS and CDR2 YYEKEE (reference sequence). In DNA, the CDR3 is TGTGCCAGCAGCTTGGCTCAGAACAATGAGCAGTTCTTC. Translated: CASSLAQNNEQFF.

V is TRBV12-3 or TRBV12-4 and J is TRBJ2-7, with TRBD1 as a possible D gene (6 bases). The CDR3 is 13 residues long. V dropped 6 bases and J dropped 5 bases, with 14 bases sitting between them. The CDR3 loop reads CASRQTGRHEQYF. The CDR3 coding sequence is TGTGCCAGCAGACAAACAGGGCGGCACGAGCAGTACTTC.

The gene calls are TRBV30 and TRBJ1-2; 7 positions match TRBD1. Per the germline V gene, CDR1 is GTSNPN and CDR2 is SVGIG (reference sequence). CDR3 length equals 13 residues. The V and J ends lost 7 bases and 4 bases, in that order; junction bases with no gene match: 9. The CDR3 coding sequence is TGTGCCTTCCGCCAGGACAGGCTCTATGGCTACACCTTC. It is translated as CAFRQDRLYGYTF.

V usage is TRBV5-1 and J usage is TRBJ2-5; D might be TRBD1 (5 bases). The germline gives CDR1 SGHRS, CDR2 YFSETQ. V was trimmed by 4 bases and J by 5 bases, leaving 15 bases between them. CDR3 length: 14 residues. The chain's CDR3 is CASSGTQERETQYF. The CDR3 coding sequence is TGCGCCAGCAGCGGAACACAGGAGAGGGAGACCCAGTACTTC.

On this clone itself: One end of the junction does not line up with germline, which may come from a read error. The chain joins TRBV28 to TRBJ2-1; TRBD2 matches at 7 bases. Germline V gene lookup returns CDR1 MDHEN and CDR2 SYDVKM. The CDR3 has 12 amino acids. CDR3 sequence: CASSLGLGRILF. CDR3 DNA sequence: TGTGCCAGCAGCCTTGGACTAGGACGTATCCTCTTC.

This chain uses TRBV9 with TRBJ2-4; 7 positions match TRBD2. The V gene's germline CDR1 is SGDLS and CDR2 YYNGEE. Trimming cost V 0 bases and J 8 bases; bases outside gene matches: 2. CDR3 length: 13 amino acids. In DNA, the CDR3 is TGTGCCAGCAGCGTAGGGACTAGAGACATTCAGTACTTC. The encoded protein is CASSVGTRDIQYF.

The gene calls are TRBV28 and TRBJ1-2; 11 bases line up with TRBD1. The CDR3 runs to 15 residues. Trimming removed 2 bases from V and 8 bases from J; junction bases left unmatched: 7. Per the germline V gene, CDR1 is MDHEN and CDR2 is SYDVKM. The chain's CDR3 is CASSLGDRGTTGYTF. In DNA form, the CDR3 reads TGTGCCAGCAGTTTAGGGGACAGGGGGACAACCGGCTACACCTTC.

In its sample, this clone was seen once. The chain combines TRBV20-1 with TRBJ1-1, with D unclear. The CDR3 consists of 13 residues. Trimming took 3 bases from V and 2 from J, leaving 10 bases between them. From germline, CDR1 is DFQATT and CDR2 SNEGSKA (reference sequence). The CDR3 protein is CSASRNSNTEAFF. The CDR3 DNA sequence: TGCAGTGCTAGTCGTAACAGTAACACTGAAGCTTTCTTT.

This clone was found once. The CDR3 coding sequence is TGTGCCAGCTCACTAGGAACAGGGGTGGAACAGCCCCAGCATTTT. Translation: CASSLGTGVEQPQHF. The J gene is TRBJ1-5, the V gene TRBV18, with TRBD1 matching over 7 bases. Trimming removed 4 bases from V and 7 bases from J; junction bases left unmatched: 10. The CDR3 runs 15 residues. CDR1 is KGHSH and CDR2 is LQKENI in the germline V gene.

V is TRBV5-1 and J is TRBJ2-5, with a weak D call TRBD1 (5 bases). Germline CDR1 and CDR2: SGHRS and YFSETQ. The length of the CDR3 is 16 residues. Trimming removed 5 bases at V and 4 bases at J, with 21 bases between. CDR3 sequence: CASRLGATAGVETQYF. CDR3 in DNA: TGCGCCAGCAGATTAGGGGCTACGGCAGGCGTAGAGACCCAGTACTTC.

J is TRBJ2-7 and V is TRBV6-5; D remains unclear. CDR1 is MNHEY and CDR2 is SVGAGI in the germline V gene. Trimming took 6 bases from V and 5 from J, leaving 14 bases between them. The CDR3 has 13 residues. The CDR3 bases are TGTGCCAGCAGGGCTTACCCAACCAACGAGCAGTACTTC. Translated, it gives CASRAYPTNEQYF.

The chain uses TRBV28 and TRBJ2-7, with TRBD1 matching over 8 bases. Per germline, CDR1 MDHEN and CDR2 SYDVKM. The V segment lost 3 bases and the J segment 5 bases; nucleotides outside the gene matches: 9. The CDR3 consists of 15 residues. CDR3 amino acids: CASSFSGRGPDEQYF. The CDR3 DNA reads TGTGCCAGCAGTTTCTCGGGCAGGGGGCCTGACGAGCAGTACTTC.